Listed below are T cell receptor beta chains from one sample, sequenced in a study of blood T cell repertoires in COVID-19. Here immunoSEQ multiplex PCR was the method, and the copy in TCRdb shows in-frame clones only, minus some. Found here are some 20,000 clones, around nine tenths of them singletons; the top ten hold more than 6.5%. Sequenced material: peripheral blood. The receptor set was obtained from a woman aged 55-75 years with active COVID-19. Each CDR3 is given with its conserved first and last residue. Each record gives: clone size, J gene, V gene, CDR3 protein. Clone sizes are given selectively: once, few, many, or a class where the clone is expanded.

clone size: -
J gene: TRBJ2-1
V gene: TRBV2
CDR3 protein: CASSKNRGPYNEQFF

clone size: -
J gene: TRBJ2-7
V gene: TRBV5-1
CDR3 protein: CASSFLAAYEQYF

clone size: -
J gene: TRBJ1-2
V gene: TRBV4-1
CDR3 protein: CASSQEGTHYGYTF

clone size: -
J gene: TRBJ1-5
V gene: TRBV6-1
CDR3 protein: CASSETGSQPQHF

clone size: few
J gene: TRBJ2-7
V gene: TRBV14
CDR3 protein: CASSQVLGGGEQYF

clone size: -
J gene: TRBJ1-4
V gene: TRBV10-3
CDR3 protein: CAISERRQGNEKLFF

clone size: once
J gene: TRBJ2-7
V gene: TRBV19
CDR3 protein: CASSPYEGAYEQYF

clone size: -
J gene: TRBJ2-3
V gene: TRBV10-1
CDR3 protein: CASSNRGFTDTQYF

clone size: once
J gene: TRBJ1-2
V gene: TRBV6-8
CDR3 protein: CAMLHRARGYTF

clone size: -
J gene: TRBJ2-3
V gene: TRBV4-1
CDR3 protein: CASSPQITDTQYF

clone size: -
J gene: TRBJ1-1
V gene: TRBV6-5
CDR3 protein: CASSYSIGGTEAFF

clone size: -
J gene: TRBJ2-3
V gene: TRBV5-1
CDR3 protein: CASSLGLLAGSTDTQYF

clone size: -
J gene: TRBJ1-1
V gene: TRBV19
CDR3 protein: CASSISPGGIGGPTMNTEAFF

clone size: -
J gene: TRBJ1-1
V gene: TRBV2
CDR3 protein: CASSEGQAVLTEAFF

clone size: -
J gene: TRBJ1-2
V gene: TRBV7-2
CDR3 protein: CASSPGQGNYGYTF

clone size: -
J gene: TRBJ2-7
V gene: TRBV9
CDR3 protein: CASSPGTSGYYSYEQYF

clone size: -
J gene: TRBJ1-1
V gene: TRBV7-9
CDR3 protein: CASSLWTGSTEAFF

clone size: -
J gene: TRBJ2-3
V gene: TRBV2
CDR3 protein: CASSEWGGTSTLPSTDTQYF

clone size: -
J gene: TRBJ1-5
V gene: TRBV7-8
CDR3 protein: CASSSTGANSNQPQHF

clone size: -
J gene: TRBJ2-7
V gene: TRBV19
CDR3 protein: CASTPGTANYEQYF

clone size: -
J gene: TRBJ2-1
V gene: TRBV9
CDR3 protein: CASSPKAGGNYNEQFF

clone size: -
J gene: TRBJ2-7
V gene: TRBV5-1
CDR3 protein: CASSKTSGGLEQYF

clone size: -
J gene: TRBJ2-5
V gene: TRBV5-5
CDR3 protein: CASSLTTIAEETQYF

clone size: -
J gene: TRBJ2-1
V gene: TRBV5-1
CDR3 protein: CASRESGVNEQFF

clone size: -
J gene: TRBJ1-2
V gene: TRBV2
CDR3 protein: CASSETGQGSPGYTF

clone size: -
J gene: TRBJ1-5
V gene: TRBV7-8
CDR3 protein: CASSLYPTTTGDFVGNQPQHF

clone size: -
J gene: TRBJ2-7
V gene: TRBV19
CDR3 protein: CASSPSGQGIGEQYF

clone size: -
J gene: TRBJ1-1
V gene: TRBV10-3
CDR3 protein: CAISVVEQGEAFF

clone size: -
J gene: TRBJ1-1
V gene: TRBV7-5
CDR3 protein: CVRRLWGCGAFF

clone size: -
J gene: TRBJ1-1
V gene: TRBV7-8
CDR3 protein: CASRPDRGVWTEAFF

clone size: once
J gene: TRBJ2-7
V gene: TRBV11-2
CDR3 protein: CASSPQGRYEQYF

clone size: -
J gene: TRBJ2-1
V gene: TRBV29-1
CDR3 protein: CSVEEDRGLVNNEQFF

clone size: -
J gene: TRBJ2-5
V gene: TRBV2
CDR3 protein: CASSGGMIETQYF

clone size: -
J gene: TRBJ1-2
V gene: TRBV10-3
CDR3 protein: CAISESTRGGYTF

clone size: -
J gene: TRBJ2-5
V gene: TRBV5-4
CDR3 protein: CASVIRRGGKETQYF

clone size: -
J gene: TRBJ2-5
V gene: TRBV5-1
CDR3 protein: CASSLGQGVKETQYF

clone size: -
J gene: TRBJ2-3
V gene: TRBV12-5
CDR3 protein: CASGPTGSTDTQYF

clone size: -
J gene: TRBJ2-7
V gene: TRBV10-2
CDR3 protein: CASINDGSSYEQYF

clone size: -
J gene: TRBJ2-1
V gene: TRBV7-9
CDR3 protein: CASSPGHLGGNEQFF